This T cell receptor beta chain came from a study of blood T cell repertoires in COVID-19. This table comes from immunoSEQ multiplex PCR, and its TCRdb copy is limited to in-frame clones, with some not included. The repertoire includes 300,000 to 350,000 clones, 87% of them detected once, and 8% to 9% sits in the top ten. The germline V and J ends were trimmed by 4 bases and 6 bases, with 16 bases remaining between them. This CDR3 is 15 amino acids long. Germline V gene sequence: CDR1 MDHEN, CDR2 SYDVKM. The sequencing input was PBMCs or T cells enriched from blood (not recorded which). V is TRBV28 and J is TRBJ2-1; a possible D gene is TRBD2 (5 bases). The clonotype comes from a woman younger than 35 who had recovered from COVID-19. Written as DNA, the CDR3 is TGTGCCAGCAGTTCACTAGTTATTTCTTCCAATGAGCAGTTCTTC. Translating gives CASSSLVISSNEQFF.